The clone carrying this TCR beta chain has only a few counts. With a much larger clone just one base away, this may be a read error. The data belong to a study of regulatory T cells in long-lasting Graves disease. Time point noted: persistent/refractory GD, antithyroid drugs over 5 years with positive TRAb. Construction of the TCR library relied on RNA isolated from PBMCs. Germline CDR1 and CDR2: MDHEN and SYDVKM. Deletions cut 4 bases from V and 3 bases from J, with 13 bases between. The CDR3 is 15 amino acids. Construction of the TCR beta libraries employed iRepertoire HTBI primers in conjunction with Arm-PCR of CDR3 regions. Original analysis: From all samples, identification returned 14 TRBJ and about 60 TRBV segments. TCRdb ran MiXCR on the multiplex PCR reads and lists one entry per CDR3 protein. TCRdb's processing, not the authors' own work, is the source of the V and J calls. The profile shows 420,000 or so distinct CDR3 sequences, about a quarter of them singletons.

The sequence was collected from a female donor with Graves disease. Sequenced here: peripheral blood mononuclear cells (PBMCs), sampled when the disease was refractory, from a patient treated with antithyroid drugs. The gene calls are TRBV28 and TRBJ1-5; D is unclear. CDR3 residues: CASSSRTAPNQPQHF. CDR3 in DNA: TGTGCCAGCAGTTCTCGGACGGCCCCCAATCAGCCCCAGCATTTT.